Detailed here is one T cell receptor beta chain. This sample is drawn from a study of T cell changes during pregnancy in multiple sclerosis. Sequenced by immunoSEQ multiplex PCR; TCRdb stores in-frame clones only, minus some. The sample yields about 70,000 clones, 90% to 95% seen once. Deletions cut 0 bases from V and 4 bases from J, with 8 bases between. Germline V gene lookup returns CDR1 SGHRS and CDR2 YFSETQ. The CDR3 sequence is 13 residues long. The chain couples TRBV5-1 to TRBJ2-7; D gene unclear. The source of this sequence is a female donor with multiple sclerosis, enrolled in a pregnancy study. Sequences were derived from peripheral blood, sampled in the third trimester of pregnancy. CDR3 nucleotides: TGCGCCAGCAGCTTGGACAACCTTTACGAGCAGTACTTC. Its protein product is CASSLDNLYEQYF.